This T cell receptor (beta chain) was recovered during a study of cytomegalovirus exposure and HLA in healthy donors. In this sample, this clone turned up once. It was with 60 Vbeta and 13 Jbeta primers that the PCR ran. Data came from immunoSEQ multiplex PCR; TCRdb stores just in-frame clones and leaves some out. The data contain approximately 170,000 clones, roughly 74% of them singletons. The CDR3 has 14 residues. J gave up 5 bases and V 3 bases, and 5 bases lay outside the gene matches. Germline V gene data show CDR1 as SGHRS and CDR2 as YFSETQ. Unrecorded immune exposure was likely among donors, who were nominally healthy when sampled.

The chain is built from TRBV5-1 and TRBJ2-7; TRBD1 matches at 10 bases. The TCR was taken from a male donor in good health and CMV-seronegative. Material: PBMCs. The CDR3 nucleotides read TGCGCCAGCAGCTCCCGACAGGGGGCTGACGAGCAGTACTTC. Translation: CASSSRQGADEQYF.